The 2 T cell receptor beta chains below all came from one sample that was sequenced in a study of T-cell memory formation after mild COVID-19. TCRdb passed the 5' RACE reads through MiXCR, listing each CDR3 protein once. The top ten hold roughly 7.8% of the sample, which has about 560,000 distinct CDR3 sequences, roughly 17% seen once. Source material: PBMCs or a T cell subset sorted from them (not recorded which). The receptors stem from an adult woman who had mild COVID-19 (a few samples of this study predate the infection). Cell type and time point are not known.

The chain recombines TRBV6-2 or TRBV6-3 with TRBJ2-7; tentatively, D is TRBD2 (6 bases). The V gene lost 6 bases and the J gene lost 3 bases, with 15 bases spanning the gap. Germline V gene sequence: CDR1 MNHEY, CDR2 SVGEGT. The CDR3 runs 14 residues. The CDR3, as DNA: TGTGCCAGCAGCCGCGGGACGGACCTCTACGAGCAGTACTTC. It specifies CASSRGTDLYEQYF.

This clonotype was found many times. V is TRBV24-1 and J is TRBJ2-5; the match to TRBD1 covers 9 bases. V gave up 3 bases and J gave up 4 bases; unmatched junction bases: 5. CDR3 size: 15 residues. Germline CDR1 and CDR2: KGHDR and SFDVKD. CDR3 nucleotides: TGTGCCACCAGTGATCCTGGACAGGGGCGAGAGACCCAGTACTTC. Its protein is CATSDPGQGRETQYF.